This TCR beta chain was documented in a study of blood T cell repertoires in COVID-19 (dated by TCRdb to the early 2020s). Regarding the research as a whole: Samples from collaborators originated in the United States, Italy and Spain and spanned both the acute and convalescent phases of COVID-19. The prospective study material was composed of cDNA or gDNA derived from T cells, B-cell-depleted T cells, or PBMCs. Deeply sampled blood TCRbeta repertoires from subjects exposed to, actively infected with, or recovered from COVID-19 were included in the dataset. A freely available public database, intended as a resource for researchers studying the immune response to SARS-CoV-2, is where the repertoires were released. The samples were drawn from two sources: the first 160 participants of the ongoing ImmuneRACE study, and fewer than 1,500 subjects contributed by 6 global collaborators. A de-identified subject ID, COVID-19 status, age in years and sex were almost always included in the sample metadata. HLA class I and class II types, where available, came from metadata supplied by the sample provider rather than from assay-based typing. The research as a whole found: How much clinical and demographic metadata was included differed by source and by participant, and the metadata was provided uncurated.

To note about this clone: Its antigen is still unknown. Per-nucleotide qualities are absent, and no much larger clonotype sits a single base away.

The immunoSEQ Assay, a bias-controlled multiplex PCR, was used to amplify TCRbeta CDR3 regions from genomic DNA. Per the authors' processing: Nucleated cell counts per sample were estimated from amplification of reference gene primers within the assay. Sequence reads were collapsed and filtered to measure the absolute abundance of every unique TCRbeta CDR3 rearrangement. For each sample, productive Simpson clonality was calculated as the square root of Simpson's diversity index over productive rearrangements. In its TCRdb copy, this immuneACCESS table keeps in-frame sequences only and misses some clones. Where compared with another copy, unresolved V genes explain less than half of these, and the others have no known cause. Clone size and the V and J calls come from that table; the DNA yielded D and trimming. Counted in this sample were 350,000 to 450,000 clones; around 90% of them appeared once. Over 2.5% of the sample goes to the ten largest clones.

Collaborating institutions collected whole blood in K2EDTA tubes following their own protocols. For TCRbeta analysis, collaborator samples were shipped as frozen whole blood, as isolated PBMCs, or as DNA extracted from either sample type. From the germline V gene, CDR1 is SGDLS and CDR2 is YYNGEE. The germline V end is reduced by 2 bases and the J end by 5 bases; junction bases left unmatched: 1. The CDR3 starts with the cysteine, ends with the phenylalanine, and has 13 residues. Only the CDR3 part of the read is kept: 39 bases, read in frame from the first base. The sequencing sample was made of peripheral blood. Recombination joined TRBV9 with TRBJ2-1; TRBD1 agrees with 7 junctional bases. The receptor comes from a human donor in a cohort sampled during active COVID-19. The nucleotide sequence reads TGTGCCAGCAGCGTGACAGGGCACAATGAGCAGTTCTTC. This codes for CASSVTGHNEQFF.